This TCR beta chain was sequenced for a study of blood T cell repertoires in COVID-19. In the study overall: Researchers got acute and convalescent COVID-19 samples from the United States, Italy and Spain.

The germline CDR1 and CDR2 sequences are MNHEY and SVGAGI. J was trimmed by 4 bases and V by 0 bases; bases with no gene match: 5. CDR3 size: 16 residues. This clone turned up a few times. The assay was immunoSEQ multiplex PCR, and TCRdb's table has in-frame clones only and misses some. This table holds 150,000 to 200,000 clones, about 80% found once. The sequence was collected from a man in his 60s with acute or convalescent COVID-19. The V gene is TRBV6-5, the J gene TRBJ1-2, with TRBD1 matching over 10 bases. The sequenced sample consisted of peripheral blood. CDR3 sequence reads: CASSYSWGQGTYGYTF. The CDR3 DNA sequence: TGTGCCAGCAGTTACTCGTGGGGACAGGGGACCTATGGCTACACCTTC.